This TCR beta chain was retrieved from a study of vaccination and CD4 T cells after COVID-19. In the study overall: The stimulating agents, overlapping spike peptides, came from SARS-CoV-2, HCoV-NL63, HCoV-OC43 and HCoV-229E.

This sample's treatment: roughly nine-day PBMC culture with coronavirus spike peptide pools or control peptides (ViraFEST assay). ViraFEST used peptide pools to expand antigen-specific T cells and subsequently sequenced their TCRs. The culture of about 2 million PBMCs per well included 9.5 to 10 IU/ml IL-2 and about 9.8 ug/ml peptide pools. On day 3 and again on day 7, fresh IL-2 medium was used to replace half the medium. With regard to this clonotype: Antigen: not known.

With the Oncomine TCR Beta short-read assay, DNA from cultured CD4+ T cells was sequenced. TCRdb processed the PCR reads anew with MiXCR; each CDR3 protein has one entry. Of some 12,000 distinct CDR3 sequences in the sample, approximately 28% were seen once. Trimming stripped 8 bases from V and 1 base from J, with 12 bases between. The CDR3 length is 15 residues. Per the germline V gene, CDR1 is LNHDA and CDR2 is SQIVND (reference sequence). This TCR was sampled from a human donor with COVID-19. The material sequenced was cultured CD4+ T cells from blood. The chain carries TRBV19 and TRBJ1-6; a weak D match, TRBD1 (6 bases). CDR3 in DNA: TGTGCCAGTTCTAACAGGGATTCCTATAATTCACCCCTCCACTTT. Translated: CASSNRDSYNSPLHF.